Listed below are T cell receptor beta chains from one sample, sequenced in a study of blood T cells in healthy people across ages. TCRdb reprocessed the 5' RACE reads via MiXCR and lists one record per CDR3 protein. This table has approximately 900,000 distinct CDR3 sequences, about 29% appearing once. This sample also belongs to another study, concerning T cells of mothers and their children.

Material: blood. The receptors were gathered from a woman between 40 and 50 years old in good health. Both conserved end residues are part of each CDR3. Fields, in order: V gene, J gene, clone size, D gene, CDR3 protein, CDR3 DNA. A D gene is named only where the DNA matches it firmly. Rows may omit the clone size; those that give it use once, few, many or a size class.

V gene: TRBV9
J gene: TRBJ2-7
clone size: many
D gene: TRBD1
CDR3 protein: CASSARKRTGPTYEQYF
CDR3 DNA: TGTGCCAGCAGCGCCCGCAAACGGACAGGGCCGACCTACGAGCAGTACTTC

V gene: TRBV12-3/TRBV12-4
J gene: TRBJ2-7
clone size: -
D gene: -
CDR3 protein: CASNQQGLPYEQYF
CDR3 DNA: TGTGCCAGCAACCAACAGGGCTTACCCTACGAGCAGTACTTC

V gene: TRBV28
J gene: TRBJ1-2
clone size: -
D gene: -
CDR3 protein: CASRPGQMNCGYTF
CDR3 DNA: TGTGCCAGCAGACCTGGACAGATGAACTGTGGCTACACCTTC

V gene: TRBV7-6
J gene: TRBJ2-2
clone size: -
D gene: -
CDR3 protein: CASSSFRTGELFF
CDR3 DNA: TGTGCCAGCAGCTCCTTTAGGACCGGGGAGCTGTTTTTT

V gene: TRBV6-5
J gene: TRBJ1-4
clone size: -
D gene: TRBD1
CDR3 protein: CASSYRDRGREKLFF
CDR3 DNA: TGTGCCAGCAGTTACCGGGACAGGGGAAGGGAAAAACTGTTTTTT

V gene: TRBV20-1
J gene: TRBJ1-2
clone size: -
D gene: -
CDR3 protein: CSARDPRSGHYGYTF
CDR3 DNA: TGCAGTGCTAGAGACCCTCGATCCGGACACTATGGCTACACCTTC

V gene: TRBV5-1
J gene: TRBJ1-2
clone size: many
D gene: TRBD1
CDR3 protein: CASSLDLGQGNYGYTF
CDR3 DNA: TGCGCCAGCAGCTTGGACCTGGGACAGGGAAACTATGGCTACACCTTC

V gene: TRBV24-1
J gene: TRBJ2-7
clone size: many
D gene: -
CDR3 protein: CATSGGGGYEQYF
CDR3 DNA: TGTGCCACCAGTGGTGGAGGGGGCTACGAGCAGTACTTC

V gene: TRBV5-1
J gene: TRBJ2-5
clone size: -
D gene: -
CDR3 protein: CASSLPELLTETQYF
CDR3 DNA: TGCGCCAGCAGCTTGCCAGAGTTGCTAACGGAGACCCAGTACTTC

V gene: TRBV20-1
J gene: TRBJ1-2
clone size: few
D gene: -
CDR3 protein: CSAIRRDVYGYTF
CDR3 DNA: TGCAGTGCTATCAGGAGGGATGTTTATGGCTACACCTTC

V gene: TRBV20-1
J gene: TRBJ2-7
clone size: -
D gene: TRBD1
CDR3 protein: CSASPYRGTSYEQYF
CDR3 DNA: TGCAGTGCAAGCCCTTACAGGGGAACGTCCTACGAGCAGTACTTC

V gene: TRBV28
J gene: TRBJ1-2
clone size: -
D gene: -
CDR3 protein: CASSPMGTTGYTF
CDR3 DNA: TGTGCCAGCAGCCCTATGGGGACAACCGGCTACACCTTC

V gene: TRBV6-6
J gene: TRBJ2-3
clone size: few
D gene: TRBD2
CDR3 protein: CASSYRPSGGGDTQYF
CDR3 DNA: TGTGCCAGCAGTTACAGGCCTAGCGGGGGAGGGGATACGCAGTATTTT

V gene: TRBV20-1
J gene: TRBJ2-5
clone size: -
D gene: TRBD1
CDR3 protein: CSARPGQGLETQYF
CDR3 DNA: TGCAGTGCTAGACCGGGACAGGGGTTAGAGACCCAGTACTTC

V gene: TRBV20-1
J gene: TRBJ2-7
clone size: -
D gene: -
CDR3 protein: CSASSGTRSSYEQYF
CDR3 DNA: TGCAGTGCTAGTTCCGGGACCCGGAGCTCCTACGAGCAGTACTTC

V gene: TRBV4-2
J gene: TRBJ2-5
clone size: many
D gene: -
CDR3 protein: CASSQAGLPEETQYF
CDR3 DNA: TGTGCCAGCAGCCAAGCTGGACTACCCGAAGAGACCCAGTACTTC

V gene: TRBV7-2
J gene: TRBJ1-2
clone size: few
D gene: TRBD1
CDR3 protein: CASSYSASGGDGYTF
CDR3 DNA: TGTGCCAGCAGCTATAGTGCATCAGGGGGAGACGGCTACACCTTC

V gene: TRBV6-5
J gene: TRBJ1-1
clone size: many
D gene: -
CDR3 protein: CASSRGRMNTEAFF
CDR3 DNA: TGCGCCAGCAGCCGTGGACGGATGAACACTGAAGCTTTCTTT

V gene: TRBV28
J gene: TRBJ2-1
clone size: -
D gene: TRBD1
CDR3 protein: CASSTTRGQAGLSYEQFF
CDR3 DNA: TGTGCCAGCAGCACAACTAGGGGACAGGCGGGACTGTCCTATGAGCAGTTCTTC

V gene: TRBV20-1
J gene: TRBJ2-2
clone size: -
D gene: -
CDR3 protein: CSASSPNTGELFF
CDR3 DNA: TGCAGTGCTAGTAGCCCGAACACCGGGGAGCTGTTTTTT

V gene: TRBV2
J gene: TRBJ2-1
clone size: -
D gene: -
CDR3 protein: CASSEALGAGLREQFF
CDR3 DNA: TGTGCCAGCAGTGAAGCGCTGGGAGCGGGCTTGAGGGAGCAGTTCTTC

V gene: TRBV10-3
J gene: TRBJ2-7
clone size: many
D gene: -
CDR3 protein: CAISPGVVADSYEQYF
CDR3 DNA: TGTGCCATCAGTCCCGGCGTGGTAGCGGATTCCTACGAGCAGTACTTC

V gene: TRBV11-3
J gene: TRBJ1-1
clone size: -
D gene: -
CDR3 protein: CASSSNGQIAEAFF
CDR3 DNA: TGTGCCAGCAGCTCCAATGGGCAGATTGCTGAAGCTTTCTTT

V gene: TRBV28
J gene: TRBJ2-6
clone size: -
D gene: -
CDR3 protein: CASSFPHNSGANVLTF
CDR3 DNA: TGTGCCAGCAGTTTCCCCCACAACTCTGGGGCCAACGTCCTGACTTTC

V gene: TRBV7-9
J gene: TRBJ2-7
clone size: -
D gene: -
CDR3 protein: CASSLWRGRSYNEQYF
CDR3 DNA: TGTGCCAGCAGCTTATGGCGGGGTCGTTCCTACAATGAGCAGTACTTC

V gene: TRBV20-1
J gene: TRBJ2-7
clone size: -
D gene: -
CDR3 protein: CSARGEEASASYEQYF
CDR3 DNA: TGCAGTGCTAGGGGGGAGGAGGCTAGCGCCTCCTACGAGCAGTACTTC

V gene: TRBV7-2
J gene: TRBJ2-5
clone size: few
D gene: -
CDR3 protein: CASSLTGPKETQYF
CDR3 DNA: TGTGCCAGCAGCTTAACCGGGCCCAAGGAGACCCAGTACTTC

V gene: TRBV9
J gene: TRBJ2-7
clone size: -
D gene: TRBD1
CDR3 protein: CASSVALGQDYEQYF
CDR3 DNA: TGTGCCAGCAGCGTGGCCCTCGGACAGGATTACGAGCAGTACTTC

V gene: TRBV7-9
J gene: TRBJ1-5
clone size: -
D gene: TRBD1
CDR3 protein: CASSPDSGGLRQPQHF
CDR3 DNA: TGTGCCAGCAGCCCTGATTCAGGGGGCCTCAGGCAGCCCCAGCATTTT

V gene: TRBV5-1
J gene: TRBJ2-3
clone size: -
D gene: -
CDR3 protein: CASTTGTSTDTQYF
CDR3 DNA: TGCGCCAGCACGACCGGGACCTCCACAGATACGCAGTATTTT

V gene: TRBV29-1
J gene: TRBJ2-1
clone size: few
D gene: -
CDR3 protein: CSGFRAGSNHEQFF
CDR3 DNA: TGCAGCGGCTTTCGTGCTGGTTCTAACCATGAGCAGTTCTTC

V gene: TRBV30
J gene: TRBJ2-7
clone size: few
D gene: -
CDR3 protein: CAWSVHGLEQYF
CDR3 DNA: TGTGCCTGGAGTGTACACGGCCTCGAGCAGTACTTC

V gene: TRBV28
J gene: TRBJ2-7
clone size: -
D gene: -
CDR3 protein: CASSIFRDSYEQYF
CDR3 DNA: TGTGCCAGCAGTATATTCAGGGACTCCTACGAGCAGTACTTC

V gene: TRBV7-9
J gene: TRBJ1-5
clone size: -
D gene: -
CDR3 protein: CASSLRGNSNQPQHF
CDR3 DNA: TGTGCCAGCAGCTTACGGGGGAATAGCAATCAGCCCCAGCATTTT

V gene: TRBV11-2
J gene: TRBJ1-3
clone size: -
D gene: -
CDR3 protein: CASSSGHNSGNTIYF
CDR3 DNA: TGTGCCAGCAGCTCCGGACATAACTCTGGAAACACCATATATTTT

V gene: TRBV5-1
J gene: TRBJ1-4
clone size: -
D gene: -
CDR3 protein: CASSLQPVSGGEKLFF
CDR3 DNA: TGCGCCAGCAGCTTGCAACCTGTGAGCGGCGGAGAAAAACTGTTTTTT

V gene: TRBV30
J gene: TRBJ2-7
clone size: once
D gene: TRBD1
CDR3 protein: CAWSGGTATYEQYF
CDR3 DNA: TGTGCCTGGAGTGGAGGGACAGCCACCTACGAGCAGTACTTC

V gene: TRBV2
J gene: TRBJ2-5
clone size: many
D gene: TRBD1
CDR3 protein: CASRTQTGWQETQYF
CDR3 DNA: TGTGCCAGCAGGACCCAGACAGGGTGGCAAGAGACCCAGTACTTC

V gene: TRBV30
J gene: TRBJ2-7
clone size: -
D gene: -
CDR3 protein: CAWSVAGDGEQYF
CDR3 DNA: TGTGCCTGGAGTGTGGCAGGGGACGGCGAGCAGTACTTC

V gene: TRBV12-3/TRBV12-4
J gene: TRBJ1-5
clone size: -
D gene: -
CDR3 protein: CASRMDSNQPQHF
CDR3 DNA: TGTGCCAGCAGGATGGACAGCAATCAGCCCCAGCATTTT

V gene: TRBV7-2
J gene: TRBJ2-7
clone size: -
D gene: TRBD2
CDR3 protein: CASSIISSGGAYEQYF
CDR3 DNA: TGTGCCAGCAGCATTATCTCTAGCGGGGGGGCCTACGAGCAGTACTTC

V gene: TRBV12-3/TRBV12-4
J gene: TRBJ2-2
clone size: -
D gene: TRBD1
CDR3 protein: CASSPYRGTGELFF
CDR3 DNA: TGTGCCAGCAGCCCCTACAGGGGTACCGGGGAGCTGTTTTTT

V gene: TRBV29-1
J gene: TRBJ1-2
clone size: few
D gene: -
CDR3 protein: CSVGSTGGYTF
CDR3 DNA: TGCAGCGTTGGCTCGACTGGGGGCTACACCTTC

V gene: TRBV11-2
J gene: TRBJ2-3
clone size: many
D gene: TRBD2
CDR3 protein: CASSAQTSSTDTQYF
CDR3 DNA: TGTGCCAGCAGCGCACAGACTAGCTCCACAGATACGCAGTATTTT

V gene: TRBV18
J gene: TRBJ1-2
clone size: -
D gene: -
CDR3 protein: CASSLSDTVYGYTF
CDR3 DNA: TGTGCCAGCTCACTTTCAGACACGGTCTATGGCTACACCTTC

V gene: TRBV7-2
J gene: TRBJ2-1
clone size: many
D gene: -
CDR3 protein: CASSSQRYNEQFF
CDR3 DNA: TGTGCCAGCAGCAGTCAGAGATACAATGAGCAGTTCTTC

V gene: TRBV3-1
J gene: TRBJ1-2
clone size: many
D gene: -
CDR3 protein: CASSQDWGGNGYTF
CDR3 DNA: TGTGCCAGCAGCCAAGATTGGGGAGGGAATGGCTACACCTTC

V gene: TRBV18
J gene: TRBJ1-1
clone size: -
D gene: -
CDR3 protein: CASSPWQTEAFF
CDR3 DNA: TGTGCCAGCTCACCTTGGCAGACTGAAGCTTTCTTT

V gene: TRBV12-3/TRBV12-4
J gene: TRBJ2-1
clone size: -
D gene: TRBD1
CDR3 protein: CASSAGTGTRQFF
CDR3 DNA: TGTGCCAGCAGTGCCGGGACAGGGACACGCCAGTTCTTC

V gene: TRBV28
J gene: TRBJ2-1
clone size: few
D gene: -
CDR3 protein: CASSLSSRQGGYNEQFF
CDR3 DNA: TGTGCCAGCAGTTTATCCTCTCGACAGGGAGGCTACAATGAGCAGTTCTTC

V gene: TRBV5-5
J gene: TRBJ1-2
clone size: few
D gene: -
CDR3 protein: CAGSLRPNSNYGYTF
CDR3 DNA: TGTGCCGGCAGCTTGCGGCCGAACTCAAACTATGGCTACACCTTC

V gene: TRBV12-3/TRBV12-4
J gene: TRBJ2-3
clone size: once
D gene: TRBD2
CDR3 protein: CASNSGHGGGTPDTQYF
CDR3 DNA: TGTGCCAGCAATTCCGGGCATGGCGGGGGGACCCCGGATACGCAGTATTTT

V gene: TRBV7-9
J gene: TRBJ2-7
clone size: few
D gene: -
CDR3 protein: CASSLRGASSYEQYF
CDR3 DNA: TGTGCCAGCAGCTTAAGAGGGGCAAGCTCCTACGAGCAGTACTTC

V gene: TRBV25-1
J gene: TRBJ1-4
clone size: few
D gene: -
CDR3 protein: CASSEAATNEKLFF
CDR3 DNA: TGTGCCAGCAGTGAAGCTGCAACTAATGAAAAACTGTTTTTT

V gene: TRBV28
J gene: TRBJ2-5
clone size: -
D gene: TRBD2
CDR3 protein: CASTRAGVKETQYF
CDR3 DNA: TGTGCCAGCACTCGGGCGGGGGTGAAGGAGACCCAGTACTTC

V gene: TRBV4-1
J gene: TRBJ1-2
clone size: -
D gene: -
CDR3 protein: CASSQVSGETVLNYGYTF
CDR3 DNA: TGCGCCAGCAGCCAAGTGAGCGGAGAGACAGTTTTGAACTATGGCTACACCTTC

V gene: TRBV5-1
J gene: TRBJ2-7
clone size: many
D gene: -
CDR3 protein: CASSLVPYSYEQYF
CDR3 DNA: TGCGCCAGCAGCTTGGTCCCTTACTCCTACGAGCAGTACTTC

V gene: TRBV6-5
J gene: TRBJ1-2
clone size: few
D gene: -
CDR3 protein: CASSYSSGDTDYGYTF
CDR3 DNA: TGTGCCAGCAGTTACTCGAGTGGAGACACGGACTATGGCTACACCTTC

V gene: TRBV6-6
J gene: TRBJ1-2
clone size: many
D gene: -
CDR3 protein: CASSYGVNYGYTF
CDR3 DNA: TGTGCCAGCAGTTACGGAGTTAACTATGGCTACACCTTC